These 5 T cell receptor beta chains share one sample of origin, sequenced in a study of shared clonotypes between healthy human individuals. Repertoires were generated with immunoSEQ multiplex PCR, while TCRdb's copy carries only in-frame clones and drops some. The sample has roughly 770,000 clones; about 96% are singletons. Terminally differentiated effector memory CD45RA+ cells were excluded by CCR7 positive selection of CD45RO-negative cells. Sequencing was done on a sample of naive CD8+ T cells sorted from blood. These receptors were taken from a man younger than 45 in good health.

This chain connects TRBV25-1 to TRBJ1-4, with D possibly being TRBD1 (5 bases). CDR3 size: 14 residues. Per germline, CDR1 MGHDK and CDR2 SYGVNS. V lost 2 bases and J lost 8, with 12 bases in between. CDR3 bases: TGTGCCAGCAGTGAAGTCCAGGGTTGGGAAAAACTGTTTTTT. This translates into CASSEVQGWEKLFF.

The chain uses TRBV27 and TRBJ1-2; no clear D gene. Germline V gene lookup returns CDR1 MNHEY and CDR2 SMNVEV (reference sequence). CDR3 length: 12 residues. Trimming left V 8 bases short and J 6 bases short, with 13 bases between. CDR3 residues: CASGREMNGYTF. The CDR3 coding sequence is TGTGCCAGCGGAAGGGAGATGAATGGCTACACCTTC.

The chain combines TRBV9 with TRBJ1-2; D gene unclear. The CDR3 has 13 residues. In germline, CDR1 is SGDLS, CDR2 YYNGEE. Trimming shortened V by 4 bases and J by 4 bases, and 11 bases separated the two germline ends. The CDR3 sequence: CASSKKGGYGYTF. CDR3 in DNA: TGTGCCAGCAGCAAAAAGGGTGGCTATGGCTACACCTTC. The full variable domain, its missing parts supplied by reference TRBV9 and TRBJ1-2, is DSGVTQTPKHLITATGQRVTLRCSPRSGDLSVYWYQQSLDQGLQFLIQYYNGEERAKGNILERFSAQQFPDLHSELNLSSLELGDSALYFCASSKKGGYGYTFGSGTRLTVV.

V usage is TRBV7-8 and J usage is TRBJ2-2, with unresolved D. The CDR3 is 16 residues long. Germline loops: CDR1 SGHVS, CDR2 FQNEAQ. Between the trimmed V and J ends, which lost 6 bases and 0 bases, there was a span of 14 bases. DNA of the CDR3: TGTGCCAGCAGTCCCAGGAGAGGAACGAACACCGGGGAGCTGTTTTTT. It encodes CASSPRRGTNTGELFF.

The chain has TRBV19 and TRBJ2-7; D call uncertain. The V end lost 0 bases, the J end lost 2 bases, and 8 bases lay between the germline ends. The CDR3 has 14 residues. Germline CDR1 is LNHDA and CDR2 is SQIVND (reference sequence). The CDR3 loop is CASSIDILTYEQYF. For the CDR3, the DNA is TGTGCCAGTAGTATAGACATCCTTACCTACGAGCAGTACTTC.